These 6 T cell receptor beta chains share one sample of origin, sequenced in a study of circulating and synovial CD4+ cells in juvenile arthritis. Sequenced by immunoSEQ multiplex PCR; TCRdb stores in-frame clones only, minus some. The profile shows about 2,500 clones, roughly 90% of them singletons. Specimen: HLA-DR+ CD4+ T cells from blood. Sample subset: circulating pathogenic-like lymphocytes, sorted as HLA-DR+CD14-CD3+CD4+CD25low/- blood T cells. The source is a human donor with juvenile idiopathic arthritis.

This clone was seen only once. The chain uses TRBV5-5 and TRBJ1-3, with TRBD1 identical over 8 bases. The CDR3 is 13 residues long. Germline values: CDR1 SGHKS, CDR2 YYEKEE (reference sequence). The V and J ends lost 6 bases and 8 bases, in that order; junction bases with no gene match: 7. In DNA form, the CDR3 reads TGTGCCAGCAACCCACAGGGGGGTGACACCATATATTTT. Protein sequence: CASNPQGGDTIYF.

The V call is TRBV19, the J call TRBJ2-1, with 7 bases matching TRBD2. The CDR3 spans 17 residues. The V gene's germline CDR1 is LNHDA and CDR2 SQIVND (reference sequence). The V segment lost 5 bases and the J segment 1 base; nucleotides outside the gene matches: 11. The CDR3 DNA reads TGTGCCAGTAGTGGGGTTGGGCGGGGGTTTTCCTACAATGAGCAGTTCTTC. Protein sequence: CASSGVGRGFSYNEQFF.

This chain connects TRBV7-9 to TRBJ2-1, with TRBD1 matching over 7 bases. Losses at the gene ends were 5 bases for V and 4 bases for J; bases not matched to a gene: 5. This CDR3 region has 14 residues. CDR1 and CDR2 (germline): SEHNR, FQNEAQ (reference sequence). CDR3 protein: CASSARDSYNEQFF. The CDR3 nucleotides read TGTGCCAGCAGCGCCCGGGACAGTTACAATGAGCAGTTCTTC.

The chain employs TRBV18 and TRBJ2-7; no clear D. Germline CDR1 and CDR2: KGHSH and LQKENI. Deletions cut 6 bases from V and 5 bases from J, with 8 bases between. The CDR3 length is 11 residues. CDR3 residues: CASSSADEQYF. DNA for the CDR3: TGTGCCAGCTCTTCGGCGGACGAGCAGTACTTC.

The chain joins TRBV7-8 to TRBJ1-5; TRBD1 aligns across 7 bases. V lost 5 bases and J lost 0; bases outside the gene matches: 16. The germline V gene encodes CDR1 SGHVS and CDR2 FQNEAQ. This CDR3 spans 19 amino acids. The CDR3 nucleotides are TGTGCCAGCAGCCCCGGACAGGTAACCCCACAATATAGCAATCAGCCCCAGCATTTT. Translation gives CASSPGQVTPQYSNQPQHF.

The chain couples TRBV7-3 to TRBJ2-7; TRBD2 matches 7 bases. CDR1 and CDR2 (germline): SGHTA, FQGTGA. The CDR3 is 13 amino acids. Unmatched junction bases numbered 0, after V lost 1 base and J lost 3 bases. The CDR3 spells CASSLSGGYEQYF. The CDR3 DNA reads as TGTGCCAGCAGCTTAAGCGGGGGCTACGAGCAGTACTTC.